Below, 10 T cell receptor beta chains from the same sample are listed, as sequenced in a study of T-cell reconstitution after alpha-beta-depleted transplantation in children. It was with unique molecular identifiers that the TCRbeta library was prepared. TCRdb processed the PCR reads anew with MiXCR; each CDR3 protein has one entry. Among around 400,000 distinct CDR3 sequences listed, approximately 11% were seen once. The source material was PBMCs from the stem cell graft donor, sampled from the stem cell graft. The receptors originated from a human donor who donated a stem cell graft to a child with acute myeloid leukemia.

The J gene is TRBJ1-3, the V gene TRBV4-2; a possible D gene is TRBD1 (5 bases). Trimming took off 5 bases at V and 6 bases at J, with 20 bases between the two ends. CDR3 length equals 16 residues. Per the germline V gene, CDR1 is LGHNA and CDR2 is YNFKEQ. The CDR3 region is CASSTGIQGILNTIYF. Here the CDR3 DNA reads TGTGCCAGCAGCACGGGAATCCAGGGAATATTAAACACCATATATTTT.

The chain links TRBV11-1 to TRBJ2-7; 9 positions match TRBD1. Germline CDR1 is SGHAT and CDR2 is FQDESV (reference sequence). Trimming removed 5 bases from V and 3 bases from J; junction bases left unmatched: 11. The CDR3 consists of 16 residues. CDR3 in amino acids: CASSARSGQGHYEQYF. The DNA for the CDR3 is TGTGCCAGCAGCGCCCGATCGGGACAGGGTCACTACGAGCAGTACTTC. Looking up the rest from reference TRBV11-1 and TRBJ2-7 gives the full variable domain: EAEVAQSPRYKITEKSQAVAFWCDPISGHATLYWYRQILGQGPELLVQFQDESVVDDSQLPKDRFSAERLKGVDSTLKIQPAELGDSAMYLCASSARSGQGHYEQYFGPGTRLTVT.

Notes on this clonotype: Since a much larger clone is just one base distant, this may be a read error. The CDR3 is CASSQGQGAYEQYV. The CDR3 region has the DNA TGTGCCAGCAGCCAAGGACAGGGGGCCTACGAGCAGTACGTC. The chain carries TRBV14 and TRBJ2-7, with 9 nucleotides matching TRBD1. Per germline, CDR1 SGHDN and CDR2 FVKESK. V was clipped by 1 base and J by 2 bases; unmatched bases: 0. CDR3 size: 14 residues.

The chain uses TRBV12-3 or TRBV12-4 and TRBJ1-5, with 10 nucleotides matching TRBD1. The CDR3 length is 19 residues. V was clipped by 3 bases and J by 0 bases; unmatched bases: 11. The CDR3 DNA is TGTGCCAGCAGTTTGCTGCCGGGACAGGGGATCTATAGCAATCAGCCCCAGCATTTT. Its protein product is CASSLLPGQGIYSNQPQHF.

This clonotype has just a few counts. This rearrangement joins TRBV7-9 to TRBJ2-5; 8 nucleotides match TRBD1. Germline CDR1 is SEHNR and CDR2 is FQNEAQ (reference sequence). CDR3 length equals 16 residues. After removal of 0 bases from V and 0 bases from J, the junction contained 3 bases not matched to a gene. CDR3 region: CASSLADRGNQETQYF. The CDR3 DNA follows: TGTGCCAGCAGCTTAGCCGACAGGGGAAACCAAGAGACCCAGTACTTC. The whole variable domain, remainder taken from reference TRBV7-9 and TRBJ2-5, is DTGVSQNPRHKITKRGQNVTFRCDPISEHNRLYWYRQTLGQGPEFLTYFQNEAQLEKSRLLSDRFSAERPKGSFSTLEIQRTEQGDSAMYLCASSLADRGNQETQYFGPGTRLLVL.

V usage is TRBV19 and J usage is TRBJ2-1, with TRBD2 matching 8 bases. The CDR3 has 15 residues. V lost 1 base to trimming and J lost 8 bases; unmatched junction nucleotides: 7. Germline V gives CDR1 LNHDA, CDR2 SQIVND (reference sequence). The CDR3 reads CASSIGAGRGDEQFF. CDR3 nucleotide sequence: TGTGCCAGTAGTATAGGGGCGGGGCGGGGGGATGAGCAGTTCTTC.

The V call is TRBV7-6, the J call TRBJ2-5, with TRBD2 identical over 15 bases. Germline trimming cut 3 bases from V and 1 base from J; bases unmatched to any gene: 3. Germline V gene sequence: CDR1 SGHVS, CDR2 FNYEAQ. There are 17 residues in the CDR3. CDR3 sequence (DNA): TGTGCCAGCAGCTTGGGACTAGCGGGGGGAATCCAAGAGACCCAGTACTTC. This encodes CASSLGLAGGIQETQYF.

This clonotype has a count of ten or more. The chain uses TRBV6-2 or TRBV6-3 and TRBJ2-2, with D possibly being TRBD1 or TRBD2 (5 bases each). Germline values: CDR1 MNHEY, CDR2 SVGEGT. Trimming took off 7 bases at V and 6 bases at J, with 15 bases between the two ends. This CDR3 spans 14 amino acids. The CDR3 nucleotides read TGTGCCAGCAATCCGGTATGGGGGTCCGGGGAGCTGTTTTTT. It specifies CASNPVWGSGELFF.

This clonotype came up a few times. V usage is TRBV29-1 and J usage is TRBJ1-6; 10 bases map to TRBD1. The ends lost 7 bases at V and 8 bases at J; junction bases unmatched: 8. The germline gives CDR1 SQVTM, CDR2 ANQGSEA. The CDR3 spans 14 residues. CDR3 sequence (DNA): TGCAGCGGTCGATTCGGACAGGGGGATTCACCCCTCCACTTT. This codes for CSGRFGQGDSPLHF.

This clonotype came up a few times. The CDR3 here is CSARGLINTEAFF. CDR3 DNA sequence: TGCAGTGCTAGAGGGCTGATCAACACTGAAGCTTTCTTT. V and J are TRBV20-1 and TRBJ1-1, with no clear D. Trimming shortened V by 1 base and J by 2 bases, and 8 bases separated the two germline ends. Germline V gene lookup returns CDR1 DFQATT and CDR2 SNEGSKA (reference sequence). The CDR3 totals 13 residues.